The T cell receptor beta chain under discussion was sequenced for a study of blood T cell repertoires in COVID-19. Study details: The study drew acute and convalescent COVID-19 samples from the United States, Italy and Spain.

Data came from immunoSEQ multiplex PCR; TCRdb stores just in-frame clones and leaves some out. The sample records roughly 380,000 clones, around 84% being singletons. Deletions cut 5 bases from V and 7 bases from J, with 17 bases between. Germline CDR1 and CDR2: MNHEY and SVGAGI. This CDR3 spans 14 amino acids. This TCR derives from a human donor with acute or convalescent COVID-19. The donor label of this sample is uncertain. The chain couples TRBV6-5 to TRBJ1-2, with D uncertain. Sequencing was performed on peripheral blood. The CDR3 protein is CASSPSTRLSGYTF. Here the CDR3 DNA reads TGTGCCAGCAGTCCCTCTACTCGTCTCTCTGGCTACACCTTC.